A selection of T cell receptor beta chains follows, all from one sample in a study of blood T cell repertoires in COVID-19. Sequenced by immunoSEQ multiplex PCR; TCRdb stores in-frame clones only, minus some. The table shows 380,000 or so clones, with around 90% occurring only once. The sample was peripheral blood. The source of these receptors is a man aged 35-49 years with acute or convalescent COVID-19. Both conserved end residues are part of each CDR3. D genes are given only for firm matches. Clone size is shown for a subset of rows, as once, few, many or a class of expanded clone.

D gene,V gene,J gene,CDR3 length,clone size,CDR3 protein,CDR3 DNA
TRBD1,TRBV9,TRBJ1-6,15,-,CASSPRDRGYSPLHF,TGTGCCAGCAGCCCCCGGGACAGGGGTTATTCACCCCTCCACTTT
TRBD1,TRBV27,TRBJ1-1,18,-,CASSLSGTGGSKNTEAFF,TGTGCCAGCAGTTTATCAGGGACAGGGGGCTCTAAGAACACTGAAGCTTTCTTT
-,TRBV6-2/TRBV6-3,TRBJ2-7,17,-,CASSNDADTAYSYEQYF,TGTGCCAGCAGTAACGACGCGGACACCGCGTACTCCTACGAGCAGTACTTC
-,TRBV30,TRBJ2-7,15,-,CAWSPSPGQNHKQYF,TGTGCCTGGAGCCCCAGTCCCGGACAGAACCATAAGCAGTACTTC
-,TRBV28,TRBJ2-2,12,-,CASSPITGELFF,TGTGCCAGCAGTCCCATCACCGGGGAGCTGTTTTTT
-,TRBV27,TRBJ1-5,15,-,CASSFFNDRNQPQHF,TGTGCCAGCAGTTTTTTTAATGACAGAAATCAGCCCCAGCATTTT
-,TRBV5-4,TRBJ2-3,17,-,CASSLSAGPPSGDTQYF,TGTGCCAGCAGCTTGTCAGCGGGCCCCCCCAGCGGCGATACGCAGTATTTT
TRBD2,TRBV30,TRBJ2-3,13,-,CAFTSGRADTQYF,TGTGCCTTTACTAGCGGGAGGGCAGATACGCAGTATTTT
TRBD1,TRBV7-9,TRBJ1-6,16,-,CASRSRTGSYNSPLHF,TGTGCCAGCAGGTCTAGGACAGGCTCCTATAATTCACCCCTCCACTTT
-,TRBV19,TRBJ1-2,15,-,CASSIGPAVDYGYTF,TGTGCCAGTAGTATTGGCCCGGCGGTGGACTATGGCTACACCTTC
-,TRBV6-2/TRBV6-3,TRBJ1-6,14,-,CASSYRTSNSPLHF,TGTGCCAGCAGTTACCGGACTTCGAATTCACCCCTCCACTTT
TRBD1,TRBV24-1,TRBJ2-5,13,-,CATSKQGAETQYF,TGTGCCACCAGTAAACAGGGGGCGGAGACCCAGTACTTC
TRBD2,TRBV27,TRBJ2-7,14,-,CASSPGTSGSEQYF,TGTGCCAGCAGTCCCGGGACTAGCGGCTCCGAGCAGTACTTC
TRBD2,TRBV7-3,TRBJ2-1,15,-,CASSPSGTSPIQQFF,TGTGCCAGCAGCCCATCCGGGACTAGCCCGATTCAACAGTTCTTC
TRBD2,TRBV28,TRBJ2-3,17,-,CASIQGLAGSSTDTQYF,TGTGCCAGTATCCAGGGACTAGCGGGCTCAAGCACAGATACGCAGTATTTT
TRBD2,TRBV6-4,TRBJ2-2,15,-,CASSELAGGPGELFF,TGTGCCAGCAGTGAACTAGCGGGAGGACCCGGGGAGCTGTTTTTT
-,TRBV5-5,TRBJ1-1,13,-,CASSLALYTEAFF,TGTGCCAGCAGCTTGGCCCTGTACACTGAAGCTTTCTTT
-,TRBV11-2,TRBJ2-2,18,-,CASSLDRWHLQASGELFF,TGTGCCAGCAGCTTAGATCGGTGGCACCTACAGGCCTCCGGGGAGCTGTTTTTT
TRBD1,TRBV7-9,TRBJ1-2,16,-,CASSPRSDRALYGYTF,TGTGCCAGCAGCCCGCGATCGGACAGGGCCCTCTATGGCTACACCTTC
-,TRBV3-1/TRBV3-2,TRBJ1-1,15,-,CASSQDPGRETEAFF,TGTGCCAGCAGCCAAGATCCGGGGAGGGAAACTGAAGCTTTCTTT
TRBD1,TRBV9,TRBJ1-1,16,-,CASSVGTATLNTEAFF,TGTGCCAGCAGCGTCGGGACAGCGACCTTGAACACTGAAGCTTTCTTT
TRBD1,TRBV5-1,TRBJ2-7,17,-,CASSSGSRGQGTYEQYF,TGCGCCAGCAGCTCGGGCTCTAGGGGACAGGGTACATACGAGCAGTACTTC
-,TRBV27,TRBJ2-5,15,once,CASSLRQVKQETQYF,TGTGCCAGCAGTTTAAGACAGGTCAAGCAGGAGACCCAGTACTTC
TRBD1,TRBV5-6,TRBJ2-7,14,-,CASTSRGLLYEQYF,TGTGCCAGCACCTCAAGGGGGCTACTCTACGAGCAGTACTTC
-,TRBV3-1/TRBV3-2,TRBJ2-1,12,-,CASSLAQGEQFF,TGTGCCAGCAGCCTGGCGCAGGGTGAGCAGTTCTTC
-,TRBV11-2,TRBJ1-1,12,-,CASSLGRREAFF,TGTGCCAGCAGCTTAGGCAGGCGTGAAGCTTTCTTT
TRBD2,TRBV6-5,TRBJ2-4,14,-,CASSSWGGKNIQYF,TGTGCCAGCAGTAGCTGGGGGGGCAAAAACATTCAGTACTTC
TRBD1,TRBV20-1,TRBJ2-5,15,-,CSASLRDRGLETQYF,TGCAGTGCTAGTCTGCGGGACAGGGGGCTAGAGACCCAGTACTTC
TRBD1,TRBV9,TRBJ2-5,17,-,CASSVVPGTAYQETQYF,TGTGCCAGCAGCGTAGTGCCAGGGACAGCGTACCAAGAGACCCAGTACTTC
-,TRBV29-1,TRBJ2-5,13,-,CSVEEGGQGPQYF,TGCAGCGTTGAAGAAGGTGGGCAGGGCCCCCAGTACTTC
TRBD1,TRBV27,TRBJ1-2,13,-,CASSLGTGYGYTF,TGTGCCAGCAGTCTCGGGACAGGCTATGGCTACACCTTC
TRBD1,TRBV2,TRBJ1-5,15,-,CASRGDRGRGQPQHF,TGTGCCAGCAGGGGGGACAGGGGGCGCGGTCAGCCCCAGCATTTT
TRBD2,TRBV9,TRBJ2-1,14,-,CASSREGYLGEQFF,TGTGCCAGCAGCCGGGAGGGGTACTTGGGTGAGCAGTTCTTC
-,TRBV5-1,TRBJ2-3,16,-,CASSLYGRTSTDTQYF,TGCGCCAGCAGCTTGTATGGGAGGACGAGCACAGATACGCAGTATTTT
-,TRBV7-9,TRBJ1-1,14,few,CASSAGAGPTEAFF,TGTGCCAGCAGCGCAGGAGCGGGGCCCACTGAAGCTTTCTTT
-,TRBV19,TRBJ1-5,16,-,CASSSPPGIRNQPQHF,TGTGCCAGTAGTTCCCCCCCAGGGATTCGCAATCAGCCCCAGCATTTT
TRBD1,TRBV3-1/TRBV3-2,TRBJ2-2,14,-,CASRPTGVTGELFF,TGTGCCAGCAGGCCAACAGGGGTCACCGGGGAGCTGTTTTTT
TRBD2,TRBV3-1/TRBV3-2,TRBJ2-3,15,-,CASSQERASGDTQYF,TGTGCCAGCAGCCAAGAGAGGGCTAGCGGGGATACGCAGTATTTT
TRBD1,TRBV6-5,TRBJ1-4,14,once,CASAWDRGGEKLFF,TGTGCCAGCGCCTGGGACAGGGGGGGTGAAAAACTGTTTTTT
TRBD2,TRBV6-2/TRBV6-3,TRBJ2-6,17,few,CASSATSGGIGANVLTF,TGTGCCAGCAGTGCGACTAGCGGGGGGATAGGGGCCAACGTCCTGACTTTC
TRBD2,TRBV18,TRBJ2-1,14,-,CASSGTSTGDEQFF,TGTGCCAGCTCTGGGACTAGCACAGGGGATGAGCAGTTCTTC
-,TRBV10-3,TRBJ2-5,14,-,CAISEKNSEETQYF,TGTGCCATCAGTGAGAAGAATTCGGAAGAGACCCAGTACTTC
TRBD2,TRBV2,TRBJ2-3,14,-,CASSTDRGADTQYF,TGTGCCAGCAGTACCGATCGGGGGGCAGATACGCAGTATTTT
-,TRBV21-1,TRBJ2-7,14,-,CARKEGPPWGEQYF,TGTGCCAGAAAGGAGGGCCCGCCTTGGGGCGAGCAGTACTTC
-,TRBV7-9,TRBJ1-1,14,-,CASWGGGGFTEAFF,TGTGCCAGCTGGGGGGGCGGAGGGTTCACTGAAGCTTTCTTT
TRBD1,TRBV24-1,TRBJ2-1,15,-,CATSNRGQGLDEQFF,TGTGCCACCAGTAACCGCGGACAGGGCTTAGATGAGCAGTTCTTC
-,TRBV7-3,TRBJ2-3,15,-,CASSKNRDLADTQYF,TGTGCCAGCAGCAAAAACAGGGATTTGGCAGATACGCAGTATTTT
-,TRBV28,TRBJ1-4,15,-,CASRGLRATNEKLFF,TGTGCCAGCAGGGGCCTCAGGGCAACTAATGAAAAACTGTTTTTT
TRBD2,TRBV25-1,TRBJ2-3,15,-,CASTKSGGSTDTQYF,TGTGCCAGTACCAAAAGCGGGGGTAGTACAGATACGCAGTATTTT
TRBD1,TRBV25-1,TRBJ1-2,15,-,CASSFGPKQGDGYTF,TGTGCCAGCAGTTTTGGGCCGAAACAGGGGGATGGCTACACCTTC
-,TRBV28,TRBJ1-2,12,few,CASSTGQKGYTF,TGTGCCAGTTCTACGGGACAAAAGGGCTACACCTTC
-,TRBV5-5,TRBJ1-5,16,-,CASSLNPTSENQPQHF,TGTGCCAGCAGTCTTAATCCCACGAGCGAAAATCAGCCCCAGCATTTT
-,TRBV6-5,TRBJ1-1,15,-,CASSPEDYGVGEAFF,TGTGCCAGCAGTCCCGAGGACTATGGCGTGGGTGAAGCTTTCTTT
-,TRBV28,TRBJ1-3,14,-,CASTDSLSGNTIYF,TGTGCCAGCACAGACAGCCTCTCTGGAAACACCATATATTTT
-,TRBV7-9,TRBJ1-1,12,-,CASSAAGTEAFF,TGTGCCAGCAGCGCAGCGGGCACTGAAGCTTTCTTT
TRBD2,TRBV11-2,TRBJ2-2,17,-,CASSLEPSGSKTGELFF,TGTGCCAGCAGCTTAGAACCCAGCGGGAGCAAAACCGGGGAGCTGTTTTTT
-,TRBV28,TRBJ1-2,13,-,CASSSDPGYGYTF,TGTGCCAGCAGCTCGGACCCGGGATATGGCTACACCTTC
TRBD2,TRBV3-1/TRBV3-2,TRBJ2-1,16,-,CASSQDGSGGLNEQFF,TGTGCCAGCAGCCAAGATGGTAGCGGGGGGCTGAATGAGCAGTTCTTC
-,TRBV5-1,TRBJ1-4,14,-,CASSITTTNEKLFF,TGCGCCAGCAGCATCACTACAACTAATGAAAAACTGTTTTTT